This is a list of T cell receptor beta chains from one sample in a study of T-cell reconstitution after alpha-beta-depleted transplantation in children. Using its own MiXCR run on the PCR reads, TCRdb lists one record per CDR3 protein. This table holds about 300,000 distinct CDR3 sequences, around 7.3% found once. The source material was peripheral blood, sampled 360 days after TCRalphabeta/CD19-depleted stem cell transplant. The receptor set was obtained from a female patient younger than 10 who had a stem cell transplant for Fanconi anemia, so the T cells may come from the graft donor. The conserved cysteine and the conserved F or W are not part of the CDR3 here. Expanded clones are given a class, and other clones once, few, many or no size at all.

clone_size: few; v_call: TRBV5-1; j_call: TRBJ1-2; cdr3_length: 12; cdr3_aa: ASSLEGETYGYT
clone_size: few; v_call: TRBV18; j_call: TRBJ1-4; cdr3_length: 14; cdr3_aa: ASSPRRGQGNEKLF
clone_size: .; v_call: TRBV5-1; j_call: TRBJ1-1; cdr3_length: 14; cdr3_aa: ASSVPGQDPRPEAF
clone_size: .; v_call: TRBV18; j_call: TRBJ2-5; cdr3_length: 13; cdr3_aa: ASSPAGLGQETQY
clone_size: .; v_call: TRBV12-3/TRBV12-4; j_call: TRBJ2-7; cdr3_length: 13; cdr3_aa: ASSLGTRSSYEQY
clone_size: many; v_call: TRBV7-9; j_call: TRBJ2-2; cdr3_length: 13; cdr3_aa: ASSPGQLNTGELF
clone_size: few; v_call: TRBV6-5; j_call: TRBJ2-3; cdr3_length: 11; cdr3_aa: ASSYVTQDTQY
clone_size: many; v_call: TRBV20-1; j_call: TRBJ2-5; cdr3_length: 13; cdr3_aa: SAASLATGGETQY
clone_size: many; v_call: TRBV20-1; j_call: TRBJ1-5; cdr3_length: 12; cdr3_aa: SARTGGPNQPQH
clone_size: many; v_call: TRBV29-1; j_call: TRBJ2-5; cdr3_length: 14; cdr3_aa: SVVRDRALYQETQY
clone_size: many; v_call: TRBV4-1; j_call: TRBJ1-3; cdr3_length: 12; cdr3_aa: ASSQGGDGNTIY
clone_size: many; v_call: TRBV6-2/TRBV6-3; j_call: TRBJ2-3; cdr3_length: 13; cdr3_aa: ASSRGGESTDTQY
clone_size: few; v_call: TRBV20-1; j_call: TRBJ1-4; cdr3_length: 14; cdr3_aa: SARSGSGPGYEKLF
clone_size: .; v_call: TRBV4-2; j_call: TRBJ2-2; cdr3_length: 14; cdr3_aa: ASSQRTSGGRGELF
clone_size: .; v_call: TRBV7-9; j_call: TRBJ1-1; cdr3_length: 11; cdr3_aa: ASSSSGAGRAF
clone_size: few; v_call: TRBV27; j_call: TRBJ2-3; cdr3_length: 11; cdr3_aa: ASSNIVSDTQY
clone_size: .; v_call: TRBV28; j_call: TRBJ2-5; cdr3_length: 12; cdr3_aa: ASSLPGSQETQY
clone_size: few; v_call: TRBV5-1; j_call: TRBJ2-6; cdr3_length: 16; cdr3_aa: ASSLSRGGNSGANVLT
clone_size: .; v_call: TRBV3-1; j_call: TRBJ2-2; cdr3_length: 16; cdr3_aa: ACCPTPGQGANTGELF
clone_size: .; v_call: TRBV18; j_call: TRBJ1-2; cdr3_length: 14; cdr3_aa: ASSQRLGTANYGYT
clone_size: many; v_call: TRBV5-1; j_call: TRBJ2-3; cdr3_length: 9; cdr3_aa: ASSLEDTQY
clone_size: .; v_call: TRBV4-2; j_call: TRBJ1-2; cdr3_length: 12; cdr3_aa: ASSPDYRDYGYT
clone_size: many; v_call: TRBV7-3; j_call: TRBJ2-1; cdr3_length: 11; cdr3_aa: ASSLNRELEQF
clone_size: many; v_call: TRBV4-3; j_call: TRBJ1-2; cdr3_length: 15; cdr3_aa: ASSLGGTGGSNYGYT
clone_size: many; v_call: TRBV29-1; j_call: TRBJ2-5; cdr3_length: 11; cdr3_aa: SVGDLLWGTQY
clone_size: many; v_call: TRBV27; j_call: TRBJ2-7; cdr3_length: 13; cdr3_aa: ASSLSGTSPYEQY
clone_size: many; v_call: TRBV7-8; j_call: TRBJ2-5; cdr3_length: 12; cdr3_aa: ASSLIREGGAQY
clone_size: many; v_call: TRBV12-3/TRBV12-4; j_call: TRBJ2-1; cdr3_length: 13; cdr3_aa: ASSPIGSYYNEQF
clone_size: .; v_call: TRBV20-1; j_call: TRBJ2-1; cdr3_length: 15; cdr3_aa: SASSGTSGGDTSEQF
clone_size: .; v_call: TRBV20-1; j_call: TRBJ2-3; cdr3_length: 8; cdr3_aa: SARYSSEY